These T cell receptor beta chains were read from a single sample in a study of CD8 T cells in ankylosing spondylitis. TCRdb redid the calling of the 5' RACE reads with MiXCR, one entry per CDR3 protein. The sample yields approximately 250,000 distinct CDR3 sequences, roughly a third seen once. The sample was blood, either unsorted or a sorted T cell fraction (not recorded which). All receptors derive from a male donor with ankylosing spondylitis or in good health (not recorded which). Each CDR3 is given with its conserved first and last residue. The D gene is left open where the match is weak. Part of the rows lack a size; the others show once, few, many or a class for expanded clones.

-	TRBV11-2	TRBD2	15	TRBJ2-1	TGTGCCAGCAGCCTAGAGGGGGGGCGGGGGGCCGTTCGGTTCTTC	CASSLEGGRGAVRFF
few	TRBV6-1	TRBD1	15	TRBJ1-2	TGTGCCAGCAGTCGCACAGGGGGCGCATTCTATGGCTACACCTTC	CASSRTGGAFYGYTF
few	TRBV5-1	-	14	TRBJ1-5	TGCGCCAGCCCCCGAGTTAGGGTTGGTCAGCCCCAGCATTTT	CASPRVRVGQPQHF
few	TRBV29-1	-	14	TRBJ2-5	TGCAGCGTTGAAGTCCTAGACTCGGTGGAGACCCAGTACTTC	CSVEVLDSVETQYF
-	TRBV6-6	-	12	TRBJ2-5	TGTGCCAGCAGTTCCGGTCCCAGACTACAGTACTTC	CASSSGPRLQYF
-	TRBV2	-	14	TRBJ1-4	TGTGCCAGCACCAGCCGGGACCTGCGTGAAAAACTGTTTTTT	CASTSRDLREKLFF
few	TRBV4-1	TRBD1	12	TRBJ2-5	TGCGCCAGCCGGGACAGCCAAGAGACCCAGTACTTC	CASRDSQETQYF
-	TRBV29-1	-	12	TRBJ1-1	TGCAGCGTTGGCCCAGGGAACACTGAAGCTTTCTTT	CSVGPGNTEAFF
few	TRBV7-8	-	14	TRBJ2-5	TGTGCCAGCAGCTTAGTGAGGGGGGGCCGGACCCAGTACTTC	CASSLVRGGRTQYF
once	TRBV7-6	-	13	TRBJ2-1	TGTGCCAGCAGCCACGACGGGGACAATGAGCAGTTCTTC	CASSHDGDNEQFF
few	TRBV20-1	TRBD2	15	TRBJ2-1	TGCAGTGCTAGAGATGGGGCGGGGGGCCACAATGAGCAGTTCTTC	CSARDGAGGHNEQFF
-	TRBV12-3/TRBV12-4	-	14	TRBJ2-5	TGTGCCAGCAGTGGCGGGACAGATCAAGAGACCCAGTACTTC	CASSGGTDQETQYF
-	TRBV5-6	-	16	TRBJ1-1	TGTGCCAGCAGCTTGGGGTTTCGCGGAAAGGGCACTGAAGCTTTCTTT	CASSLGFRGKGTEAFF
-	TRBV7-3	-	14	TRBJ2-3	TGTGCCAGCAGCTTACTAGCGCAGGGGGATACGCAGTATTTT	CASSLLAQGDTQYF
few	TRBV28	-	13	TRBJ2-5	TGTGCCAGCAGTCAGGGACAACAAGAGACCCAGTACTTC	CASSQGQQETQYF
few	TRBV20-1	-	12	TRBJ2-1	TGCAGTGCTAGGTATACGGGGAATGAGCAGTTCTTC	CSARYTGNEQFF
-	TRBV5-1	-	13	TRBJ2-6	TGCGCCAGCAGCTTGGACGGGGCCAACGGCCTGACTTTC	CASSLDGANGLTF
-	TRBV6-5	-	13	TRBJ2-5	TGTGCCAGCAGTTTACAGGGTTGGGAGACCCAGTACTTC	CASSLQGWETQYF
-	TRBV4-1	TRBD1	17	TRBJ2-3	TGCGCCAGCAGCCACGACGGACAGGGGGTAACAGGAGATACGCAGTATTTT	CASSHDGQGVTGDTQYF
many	TRBV28	-	10	TRBJ1-2	TGTGCCAGCAGTCGGGGTGGCTACACCTTC	CASSRGGYTF
-	TRBV20-1	TRBD2	17	TRBJ2-7	TGCAGTGCTAGTGATCGGTGGGCTAGCGGGGGAGGGTACGAGCAGTACTTC	CSASDRWASGGGYEQYF
-	TRBV3-1	-	15	TRBJ1-6	TGTGCCAGCAGCCAAGTGCCTCAGAATCGTTCACCCCTCCACTTT	CASSQVPQNRSPLHF
-	TRBV7-2	-	16	TRBJ2-3	TGTGCCAGCAGCTTAGGGGAGCGGTCTAGCACAGATACGCAGTATTTT	CASSLGERSSTDTQYF
-	TRBV20-1	-	14	TRBJ1-5	TGCAGTGCTAGAGATATCGGGGGCAATCAGCCCCAGCATTTT	CSARDIGGNQPQHF
-	TRBV7-3	-	15	TRBJ2-3	TGTGCCAGCAGCTTAACTGGGTACGGCTCAGATACGCAGTATTTT	CASSLTGYGSDTQYF
-	TRBV5-5	-	16	TRBJ2-2	TGTGCCAGCAGCTATCGCGGCCCGGACCCGACCGGGGAGCTGTTTTTT	CASSYRGPDPTGELFF
-	TRBV15	TRBD1	16	TRBJ1-4	TGTGCCACCAGCAGGGACAGGGGATCGGCTAATGAAAAACTGTTTTTT	CATSRDRGSANEKLFF
-	TRBV20-1	-	13	TRBJ2-3	TGCAGTGCTAGCAGAGCGGAGTCAGATACGCAGTATTTT	CSASRAESDTQYF
few	TRBV6-1	TRBD1	15	TRBJ2-7	TGTGCCAGCAGTGATCGACAGGGCAGTAGATACGAGCAGTACTTC	CASSDRQGSRYEQYF
-	TRBV12-3/TRBV12-4	-	14	TRBJ2-7	TGTGCCAGCAGCACGCGAAGGTTCACCTACGAGCAGTACTTC	CASSTRRFTYEQYF
-	TRBV20-1	TRBD2	20	TRBJ2-3	TGCAGTGCTAGAGCCTGGGGTGGGCTAGCGGGGGGCCCGAGCACAGATACGCAGTATTTT	CSARAWGGLAGGPSTDTQYF
-	TRBV5-5	TRBD1	15	TRBJ2-1	TGTGCCAGCAGCAAACAGGGGGTGTCCTACAATGAGCAGTTCTTC	CASSKQGVSYNEQFF
many	TRBV20-1	-	16	TRBJ1-1	TGCAGTGCTAGAGTAGGGAGGGCGTCGTCGTACACTGAAGCTTTCTTT	CSARVGRASSYTEAFF
-	TRBV25-1	-	13	TRBJ1-2	TGTGCCAGCAGTGAAATAGGATCCTATGGCTACACCTTC	CASSEIGSYGYTF
few	TRBV20-1	-	15	TRBJ1-2	TGCAGTGCTAGAGATCCCACATCCCTTAACTATGGCTACACCTTC	CSARDPTSLNYGYTF
few	TRBV4-1	TRBD2	14	TRBJ2-3	TGCGCCAGCAGCCCACTAGCGGGGGGAGGTACGCAGTATTTT	CASSPLAGGGTQYF
-	TRBV2	-	16	TRBJ2-1	TGTGCCAGCAGTGGGAGGGTAAGGGGACATATGAATGAGCAGTTCTTC	CASSGRVRGHMNEQFF
-	TRBV9	TRBD2	16	TRBJ2-3	TGTGCCAGCAGCGTAGGGCGGGGGGGCCCCACAGATACGCAGTATTTT	CASSVGRGGPTDTQYF
few	TRBV28	TRBD2	15	TRBJ2-5	TGTGCCAGCAGTTTTCCTCCTAGCGGGGAAGAGACCCAGTACTTC	CASSFPPSGEETQYF
few	TRBV10-3	TRBD1	17	TRBJ1-5	TGTGCCATCAGTGAGGTCAGGGGGGCGGGCAGCAATCAGCCCCAGCATTTT	CAISEVRGAGSNQPQHF
few	TRBV20-1	TRBD1	13	TRBJ2-7	TGCAGTGCTAGCCGACAGGGTTCGGGCGAGCAGTACTTC	CSASRQGSGEQYF
few	TRBV10-3	-	17	TRBJ1-5	TGTGCCATCAGTGAGGTGGAGGGGCCATATAGCAATCAGCCCCAGCATTTT	CAISEVEGPYSNQPQHF
few	TRBV5-1	TRBD2	17	TRBJ2-1	TGCGCCAGCAGCGGCCCCTTAAGCGGGGCACTGGGCAATGAGCAGTTCTTC	CASSGPLSGALGNEQFF
-	TRBV5-1	-	17	TRBJ2-1	TGCGCCAGCAGCTTGGAGGGGGTGACGAGCTCCTACAATGAGCAGTTCTTC	CASSLEGVTSSYNEQFF
-	TRBV29-1	-	12	TRBJ1-1	TGCAGCGTAAAGGGGGGATTCACTGAAGCTTTCTTT	CSVKGGFTEAFF